Shown below are 23 T cell receptor beta chains from a single sample sequenced in a study of blood T cell repertoires in COVID-19. The repertoire was sequenced with immunoSEQ multiplex PCR; TCRdb's copy has only in-frame clones and lacks some. Here the sample spans more than 200,000 clones, 88% being singletons. Material: peripheral blood. These receptors were collected from a man in his sixties or seventies with acute or convalescent COVID-19.

The V call is TRBV18, the J call TRBJ1-1; 9 bases are shared with TRBD1. This CDR3 has 14 amino acids. Germline loops: CDR1 KGHSH, CDR2 LQKENI. V gave up 5 bases and J gave up 4 bases; unmatched junction bases: 5. CDR3 in DNA: TGTGCCAGCTCATCCTACAGGGGGCCCACTGAAGCTTTCTTT. This gives the protein CASSSYRGPTEAFF.

The chain couples TRBV5-4 to TRBJ1-5, with D possibly matching TRBD1 (5 bases). Deletions cut 4 bases from V and 1 base from J, with 9 bases between. Germline CDR1 and CDR2: SGHNT and YYREEE (reference sequence). The length of the CDR3 is 14 residues. The DNA for the CDR3 is TGTGCCAGCAGCCCTCAGGGAAGCAATCAGCCCCAGCATTTT. Amino acids: CASSPQGSNQPQHF.

The rearrangement links TRBV6-1 to TRBJ1-2, with 8 bases that match TRBD1. Trimming cost V 2 bases and J 0 bases; bases outside gene matches: 17. Germline V lookup: CDR1 MNHNS, CDR2 SASEGT. CDR3 length equals 20 residues. As DNA, the CDR3 is TGTGCCAGCAGTGAATATAGGACAGGGCAAGGGACGAGATCTAACTATGGCTACACCTTC. As protein: CASSEYRTGQGTRSNYGYTF.

This clone appeared a single time. The chain employs TRBV6-5 and TRBJ1-5; 9 bases map to TRBD1. Trimming took 6 bases from V and 7 from J; bases not matched to a gene: 10. Germline assignment: CDR1 MNHEY and CDR2 SVGAGI. There are 15 residues in the CDR3. The CDR3 DNA is TGTGCCAGCAGACCTCGGGGGACAGGGAGCCAGCCCCAGCATTTT. As protein: CASRPRGTGSQPQHF.

This clone was observed a few times. V is TRBV19 and J is TRBJ1-1, with D unclear. The CDR3 loop spans 13 amino acids. Germline-derived CDR1 and CDR2 are LNHDA and SQIVND (reference sequence). V was shortened by 4 bases and J by 0 bases, with 6 bases between the two germline ends. The CDR3 bases are TGTGCCAGTAGTAATTACATGAACACTGAAGCTTTCTTT. This codes for CASSNYMNTEAFF.

The chain couples TRBV27 to TRBJ1-1, with D maybe TRBD1 (5 bases). CDR1 is MNHEY, CDR2 SMNVEV, per germline (reference sequence). The CDR3 sequence is 13 residues long. The V gene lost 6 bases and the J gene lost 1 base, with 9 bases spanning the gap. The CDR3 DNA sequence: TGTGCCAGCAGCCACGACAGGAACACTGAAGCTTTCTTT. Protein product: CASSHDRNTEAFF.

The chain joins TRBV5-1 to TRBJ2-2, with 7 bases aligning to TRBD1. CDR1 is SGHRS, CDR2 YFSETQ, per germline. The CDR3 has 16 residues. The trim removed 0 bases at V and 1 base at J, leaving 3 bases unmatched. The CDR3 region is CASSLDWTGNTGELFF. In DNA form, the CDR3 reads TGCGCCAGCAGCTTGGACTGGACAGGGAACACCGGGGAGCTGTTTTTT.

The chain combines TRBV29-1 with TRBJ1-2; D gene unclear. CDR3 length: 15 amino acids. The ends were cut back, 1 base at V and 4 bases at J, with 16 bases in the middle. Germline V gene data show CDR1 as SQVTM and CDR2 as ANQGSEA. The CDR3 DNA sequence: TGCAGCGTTGAAGCACAGTTACGATACGTCTATGGCTACACCTTC. This sequence encodes CSVEAQLRYVYGYTF.

This chain connects TRBV6-6 to TRBJ2-1; TRBD1 might be the D (5 bases). This CDR3 is built from 15 residues. V was trimmed by 6 bases and J by 4 bases, leaving 16 bases between them. Per the germline V gene, CDR1 is MNHNY and CDR2 is SVGAGI (reference sequence). The CDR3 nucleotides read TGTGCCAGCAGCCCCCACAGGACAAATTACAATGAGCAGTTCTTC. Protein product: CASSPHRTNYNEQFF.

This chain uses TRBV30 with TRBJ1-6, with D possibly TRBD1 on 5 matching bases. The CDR3 covers 14 residues. V dropped 3 bases and J dropped 0 bases, with 6 bases sitting between them. Germline loops: CDR1 GTSNPN, CDR2 SVGIG (reference sequence). The CDR3 here is CAWRGGSYNSPLHF. The CDR3 DNA follows: TGTGCCTGGAGGGGGGGCTCCTATAATTCACCCCTCCACTTT.

The CDR3 DNA is TGTGCCAGCAGTTTATCCCTCCGGGGTGGCTATGGCTACACCTTC. This sequence encodes CASSLSLRGGYGYTF. This chain uses TRBV28 with TRBJ1-2, with D unclear. V was clipped by 1 base and J by 4 bases, with 13 bases between them. CDR1 and CDR2 (germline): MDHEN, SYDVKM. CDR3 length equals 15 residues.

The rearrangement uses TRBV9 and TRBJ1-6, with no clear D. The germline V gene encodes CDR1 SGDLS and CDR2 YYNGEE. V was pared by 4 bases and J by 5 bases, with 13 bases between. There are 15 residues in the CDR3. The CDR3 DNA is TGTGCCAGCAGCCCCGGAGACTGGGATAATTCACCCCTCCACTTT. Translated, it gives CASSPGDWDNSPLHF.

The V call is TRBV28, the J call TRBJ1-2, with a possible D match to TRBD1 (6 bases). V was trimmed by 6 bases and J by 0 bases, leaving 17 bases between them. Germline V gives CDR1 MDHEN, CDR2 SYDVKM. This CDR3 has 16 residues. As DNA, the CDR3 is TGTGCCAGCAGAACACCAGGGGAGGGAACTAACTATGGCTACACCTTC. As protein: CASRTPGEGTNYGYTF.

The rearrangement uses TRBV7-6 and TRBJ1-4, with D uncertain. Trimming shortened V by 1 base and J by 0 bases, and 9 bases separated the two germline ends. CDR3 length: 16 residues. CDR1 is SGHVS and CDR2 is FNYEAQ in the germline V gene. The CDR3 coding sequence is TGTGCCAGCAGCTTAGGTGGTGGCACAACTAATGAAAAACTGTTTTTT. Protein: CASSLGGGTTNEKLFF.

The rearrangement joins TRBV18 to TRBJ1-6; 9 nucleotides align to TRBD1. CDR3 length: 15 residues. Trimming at V came to 6 bases and at J to 7 bases, leaving 7 bases not matched to a gene. Germline-derived CDR1 and CDR2 are KGHSH and LQKENI. This CDR3 reads CASSWGQGENSPLHF. Here the CDR3 DNA reads TGTGCCAGCTCCTGGGGACAGGGTGAAAATTCACCCCTCCACTTT.

The chain joins TRBV11-2 to TRBJ2-4, with 10 bases that match TRBD2. Trimming cost V 6 bases and J 5 bases; bases outside gene matches: 1. The CDR3 runs to 13 residues. Germline V gives CDR1 SGHAT, CDR2 FQNNGV. CDR3 amino acids: CASRGTSENIQYF. The DNA for the CDR3 is TGTGCCAGCAGGGGGACTAGCGAAAACATTCAGTACTTC. Full variable domain (outside the CDR3, taken from reference TRBV11-2 and TRBJ2-4): EAGVAQSPRYKIIEKRQSVAFWCNPISGHATLYWYQQILGQGPKLLIQFQNNGVVDDSQLPKDRFSAERLKGVDSTLKIQPAKLEDSAVYLCASRGTSENIQYFGAGTRLSVL.

The sample holds one count of this clone. This chain links TRBV12-3 or TRBV12-4 with TRBJ1-2; D uncertain. The CDR3 totals 11 residues. The germline V and J ends were trimmed by 3 bases and 8 bases, with 7 bases remaining between them. The chain's CDR3 is CASSFGGGYTF. CDR3 nucleotide sequence: TGTGCCAGCAGTTTTGGCGGCGGCTACACCTTC.

A few counts support this clone. V and J are TRBV7-6 and TRBJ1-1; 8 bases match TRBD1. J gave up 0 bases and V 5 bases, and 5 bases lay outside the gene matches. This CDR3 comprises 15 residues. Looked up from germline, CDR1 is SGHVS and CDR2 is FNYEAQ. The DNA of the CDR3 is TGTGCCAGCAGCCCCAGGACAGGGTTGAACACTGAAGCTTTCTTT. This codes for CASSPRTGLNTEAFF.

The CDR3 DNA is TGTGCCAGCAGTTACAGTAACACTGAAGCTTTCTTT. Its translation is CASSYSNTEAFF. The rearrangement links TRBV12-3 or TRBV12-4 to TRBJ1-1; D remains unclear. The CDR3 totals 12 residues. The ends were cut back, 4 bases at V and 2 bases at J, with 5 bases in the middle.

V usage is TRBV7-3 and J usage is TRBJ2-1; D might be TRBD2 (5 bases). CDR1 and CDR2 (germline): SGHTA, FQGTGA. This CDR3 spans 14 amino acids. Between the trimmed V and J ends, which lost 3 bases and 3 bases, there was a span of 9 bases. CDR3 DNA: TGTGCCAGCAGCTTCGGCGGGTTCTACAATGAGCAGTTCTTC. It translates to CASSFGGFYNEQFF.

V and J are TRBV7-9 and TRBJ1-1; a possible D gene is TRBD1 (6 bases). Trimming took 2 bases from V and 4 from J, leaving 11 bases between them. The CDR3 extends over 14 amino acids. Germline values: CDR1 SEHNR, CDR2 FQNEAQ (reference sequence). CDR3 DNA: TGTGCCAGCAGCTTAACACAGGGTACCACTGAAGCTTTCTTT. It yields the protein CASSLTQGTTEAFF.

This clone was counted only a few times. V is TRBV28 and J is TRBJ1-5; 10 bases fit TRBD1. In germline, CDR1 is MDHEN, CDR2 SYDVKM. CDR3 length: 16 amino acids. The V gene end was trimmed by 2 bases and the J gene end by 6 bases; junction bases not matched to a gene: 7. Here the CDR3 reads CASSLIGTGDFQPQHF. The CDR3 DNA reads as TGTGCCAGCAGTTTAATCGGGACAGGGGATTTTCAGCCCCAGCATTTT.

The chain carries TRBV5-5 and TRBJ2-7; possibly TRBD2 for D (5 bases). Trimming stripped 1 base from V and 0 bases from J, with 14 bases between. From germline, CDR1 is SGHKS and CDR2 YYEKEE (reference sequence). The CDR3 consists of 16 residues. CDR3 bases: TGTGCCAGCAGCTTGCGGTACTCCGGGGACTCCTACGAGCAGTACTTC. Its protein product is CASSLRYSGDSYEQYF. The variable domain in full, with the rest retrieved from reference TRBV5-5 and TRBJ2-7, is DAGVTQSPTHLIKTRGQQVTLRCSPISGHKSVSWYQQVLGQGPQFIFQYYEKEERGRGNFPDRFSARQFPNYSSELNVNALLLGDSALYLCASSLRYSGDSYEQYFGPGTRLTVT.